One and the same sample provided the 12 T cell receptor beta chains below, sequenced in a study of T cell responses to AZD1222 COVID-19 vaccine. Here immunoSEQ multiplex PCR was the method, and the copy in TCRdb shows in-frame clones only, minus some. The repertoire holds 110,000 to 150,000 clones, with approximately 85% as singletons. The sample here was peripheral blood, taken on day 0 of AZD1222 vaccination. These receptors originate from an adult in good health.

The V and J genes are TRBV19 and TRBJ1-2; D not certain. The V and J ends lost 5 bases and 2 bases respectively, with 6 bases between them. The CDR3 runs 12 residues. Germline V gives CDR1 LNHDA, CDR2 SQIVND (reference sequence). CDR3 sequence (DNA): TGTGCCAGTAGTTACGGAAACTATGGCTACACCTTC. It is translated as CASSYGNYGYTF. Complete variable domain (other parts from reference TRBV19 and TRBJ1-2): DGGITQSPKYLFRKEGQNVTLSCEQNLNHDAMYWYRQDPGQGLRLIYYSQIVNDFQKGDIAEGYSVSREKKESFPLTVTSAQKNPTAFYLCASSYGNYGYTFGSGTRLTVV.

For this clone: Other DNA sequences in this specimen translate into the identical CDR3. The chain is built from TRBV5-1 and TRBJ1-4, with D uncertain. The CDR3 has 14 amino acids. Trimming pared 2 bases from V and 0 bases from J, leaving 5 bases between. Germline V gives CDR1 SGHRS, CDR2 YFSETQ. Written as DNA, the CDR3 is TGCGCCAGCAGCTTAGCGGCAACTAATGAAAAACTGTTTTTT. Amino acid sequence: CASSLAATNEKLFF.

This clone was recorded a few times. CDR3 nucleotides: TGTGCCAGCAGCTTCTTTGGGGGAAACTATGGCTACACCTTC. This codes for CASSFFGGNYGYTF. J is TRBJ1-2 and V is TRBV11-2, with a tentative D call TRBD1 (5 bases). The CDR3 length is 14 residues. Germline loops: CDR1 SGHAT, CDR2 FQNNGV. Trimming removed 3 bases from V and 2 bases from J, with 10 bases in between.

The chain recombines TRBV7-9 with TRBJ2-5; D possibly uses TRBD1 or TRBD2 (7 bases each). Trimming left V 6 bases short and J 5 bases short, with 19 bases between. CDR1 and CDR2 from the germline V gene are SEHNR and FQNEAQ (reference sequence). There are 15 residues in the CDR3. CDR3 nucleotide sequence: TGTGCCAGCAGGACAGGGACTACTTTTTTGGAGACCCAGTACTTC. It translates to CASRTGTTFLETQYF.

The chain uses TRBV5-6 and TRBJ1-2, with 9 nucleotides matching TRBD1. CDR1 and CDR2 (germline): SGHDT, YYEEEE. The CDR3 extends over 14 amino acids. Trimming took 4 bases from V and 12 from J; bases not matched to a gene: 13. The CDR3, as DNA: TGTGCCAGCAGCCAAGACAGGGGGGTTACACTTGACACCTTC. Protein product: CASSQDRGVTLDTF.

Here the CDR3 reads CASSLSSGVYTEAFF. CDR3 coding DNA: TGTGCCAGCAGCCTCTCTTCGGGTGTATACACTGAAGCTTTCTTT. The rearrangement uses TRBV7-2 and TRBJ1-1, with D unclear. Trimming left V 5 bases short and J 3 bases short, with 16 bases between. The length of the CDR3 is 15 residues. The germline CDR1 and CDR2 sequences are SGHTA and FQGNSA.

The chain joins TRBV28 to TRBJ1-4, with D maybe TRBD1 (5 bases). There are 12 residues in the CDR3. The V and J ends lost 6 bases and 8 bases respectively, with 10 bases between them. Germline CDR1 MDHEN, CDR2 SYDVKM. The CDR3 DNA is TGTGCCAGCAGAGGGGCGGGGGAAAAACTGTTTTTT. Translation: CASRGAGEKLFF.

The chain uses TRBV7-6 and TRBJ2-7; the match to TRBD1 covers 9 bases. The trim removed 2 bases at V and 2 bases at J, leaving 10 bases unmatched. The CDR3 loop spans 17 amino acids. Germline lookup yields CDR1 SGHVS and CDR2 FNYEAQ. The CDR3 loop reads CASSLYNSGTGTYEQYF. The DNA for the CDR3 is TGTGCCAGCAGCTTATACAACTCCGGGACAGGGACCTACGAGCAGTACTTC.

The chain links TRBV2 to TRBJ1-4; D might be TRBD1 (5 bases). The CDR3 is 12 amino acids. The germline gives CDR1 SNHLY, CDR2 FYNNEI. CDR3 DNA sequence: TGTGGGCAGGGTACCACTAATGAAAAACTGTTTTTT. It translates to CGQGTTNEKLFF.

The CDR3 reads CASSLDLSRVEKLFF. The CDR3 nucleotides read TGTGCCAGCAGCTTAGATTTGTCCAGGGTTGAAAAACTGTTTTTT. V usage is TRBV7-9 and J usage is TRBJ1-4; D might be TRBD1 (5 bases). The CDR3 extends over 15 amino acids. Trimming cost V 1 base and J 7 bases, with 13 bases left between them. Per germline, CDR1 SEHNR and CDR2 FQNEAQ (reference sequence).

This clone is a singleton in its sample. The chain couples TRBV10-3 to TRBJ2-7; 9 bases line up with TRBD1. Germline values: CDR1 ENHRY, CDR2 SYGVKD. Trimming removed 9 bases from V and 3 bases from J; junction bases left unmatched: 6. The CDR3 is 13 residues long. The CDR3 protein is CAIRDRADYEQYF. Here the CDR3 DNA reads TGTGCCATAAGGGACAGGGCCGACTACGAGCAGTACTTC.

This chain connects TRBV9 to TRBJ2-1; D may be TRBD2 (6 bases). Germline loops: CDR1 SGDLS, CDR2 YYNGEE. CDR3 length: 13 residues. V lost 5 bases and J lost 5, with 11 bases in between. The CDR3 region is CASRGDFDNEQFF. CDR3 DNA sequence: TGTGCCAGCAGGGGGGACTTTGACAATGAGCAGTTCTTC.